Listed here are 12 T cell receptor beta chains from one sample, sequenced in a study of blood T cell repertoires in COVID-19. Assay: immunoSEQ multiplex PCR; the TCRdb copy retains only in-frame clones and omits some. The data contain some 230,000 clones, approximately 85% of them seen just once; the ten biggest clones take up over 2.5%. Sequencing was performed on peripheral blood. The origin of the receptors is a man in his fifties who had recovered from COVID-19.

The rearrangement links TRBV2 to TRBJ2-1; no definite D call. V lost 8 bases, J lost 9 bases, and 14 bases lay in between. Per the germline V gene, CDR1 is SNHLY and CDR2 is FYNNEI. This CDR3 has 12 amino acids. The CDR3 reads CASYLASGEQFF. In nucleotides, the CDR3 is TGTGCCAGCTACTTAGCTTCGGGTGAGCAGTTCTTC.

This clone has only a few counts. The rearrangement joins TRBV4-2 to TRBJ2-7, with D tentatively TRBD2 (5 bases). The CDR3 sequence is 14 residues long. Germline CDR1 LGHNA, CDR2 YNFKEQ. Between the trimmed V and J ends, which lost 0 bases and 4 bases, there was a span of 10 bases. CDR3 bases: TGTGCCAGCAGCCAAGAGAGCGGTTATTACGAGCAGTACTTC. Translation: CASSQESGYYEQYF.

The chain uses TRBV5-1 and TRBJ2-7, with D possibly being TRBD1 (5 bases). This CDR3 spans 14 amino acids. The V and J ends lost 5 bases and 3 bases respectively, with 15 bases between them. Germline V gene sequence: CDR1 SGHRS, CDR2 YFSETQ. CDR3 loop: CASSFGDSNYEQYF. The CDR3 coding sequence is TGCGCCAGCAGTTTCGGCGACAGCAACTACGAGCAGTACTTC.

The chain joins TRBV19 to TRBJ2-3; 9 bases are a match to TRBD1. There are 14 residues in the CDR3. After removal of 6 bases from V and 4 bases from J, the junction contained 5 bases not matched to a gene. Germline lookup yields CDR1 LNHDA and CDR2 SQIVND (reference sequence). The DNA of the CDR3 is TGTGCCAGTAGAGACAGGGGGGGTGCAGATACGCAGTATTTT. Translating gives CASRDRGGADTQYF.

This CDR3 is CAIRSGTSDYEQYF. In DNA, the CDR3 is TGTGCCATCAGATCCGGGACTAGCGACTACGAGCAGTACTTC. V is TRBV10-3 and J is TRBJ2-7; 10 bases fit TRBD2. Germline trimming cut 6 bases from V and 3 bases from J; bases unmatched to any gene: 5. Germline V lookup: CDR1 ENHRY, CDR2 SYGVKD. The length of the CDR3 is 14 residues.

The chain carries TRBV5-1 and TRBJ2-7; no reliable D call. This CDR3 is 14 amino acids long. The V and J ends lost 4 bases and 0 bases respectively, with 11 bases between them. Germline V gene data show CDR1 as SGHRS and CDR2 as YFSETQ. The CDR3 DNA follows: TGCGCCAGCAGCCCCTACAGTTCCTCCTACGAGCAGTACTTC. Its translation: CASSPYSSSYEQYF. Together with reference TRBV5-1 and TRBJ2-7, the CDR3 gives the full variable domain: KAGVTQTPRYLIKTRGQQVTLSCSPISGHRSVSWYQQTPGQGLQFLFEYFSETQRNKGNFPGRFSGRQFSNSRSEMNVSTLELGDSALYLCASSPYSSSYEQYFGPGTRLTVT.

This clone was seen just once. The chain couples TRBV6-5 to TRBJ2-7, with TRBD2 matching over 7 bases. This CDR3 comprises 15 residues. The trim removed 8 bases at V and 7 bases at J, leaving 17 bases unmatched. Germline CDR1 and CDR2: MNHEY and SVGAGI. CDR3 region: CASSPGTTKSVEQYF. In DNA, the CDR3 is TGTGCCAGCTCCCCAGGGACTACCAAGAGTGTTGAGCAGTACTTC.

The chain links TRBV5-8 to TRBJ2-3; 14 bases line up with TRBD2. CDR1 SGHTS and CDR2 YDEGEE come from the germline V gene. The CDR3 runs 17 residues. The J segment lost 2 bases and the V segment lost 4 bases, leaving 6 bases of the junction unmatched. The CDR3 region has the DNA TGTGCCAGCAGCCGGCCGGGACTAGCGGGGGCCACAGATACGCAGTATTTT. Translation: CASSRPGLAGATDTQYF.

The V and J genes are TRBV7-7 and TRBJ2-7; TRBD1 aligns across 7 bases. The germline V gene encodes CDR1 SSHAT and CDR2 FNYEAQ (reference sequence). V shed 6 bases, J shed 2 bases, and the junction held 10 bases outside the gene matches. The CDR3 is 15 residues long. The CDR3, as DNA: TGTGCCAGCAGTCCCGGGACAGCCTCTCCCTACGAGCAGTACTTC. It encodes CASSPGTASPYEQYF. Drawing the rest from reference TRBV7-7 and TRBJ2-7, the complete variable domain is GAGVSQSPRYKVTKRGQDVTLRCDPISSHATLYWYQQALGQGPEFLTYFNYEAQPDKSGLPSDRFSAERPEGSISTLTIQRTEQRDSAMYRCASSPGTASPYEQYFGPGTRLTVT.

This chain uses TRBV3-1 (or the pseudogene TRBV3-2) with TRBJ1-4; the D is unclear. Deletions cut 1 base from V and 3 bases from J, with 3 bases between. The germline gives CDR1 LGHDT, CDR2 YNNKEL (reference sequence). The CDR3 has 13 residues. The CDR3 DNA follows: TGTGCCAGCAGCCAAGGGCCTAATGAAAAACTGTTTTTT. It encodes CASSQGPNEKLFF.

This chain connects TRBV3-1 (or the pseudogene TRBV3-2) to TRBJ2-1, with TRBD2 as a possible D gene (5 bases). The CDR3 has 16 amino acids. V lost 0 bases, J lost 5 bases, and 14 bases lay in between. Germline V CDR1 and CDR2: LGHDT, YNNKEL (reference sequence). The CDR3 bases are TGTGCCAGCAGCCAAGATTCGGCTAGCTGGAACAATGAGCAGTTCTTC. Translated: CASSQDSASWNNEQFF.

This clone was counted at least ten times. The chain is built from TRBV4-2 and TRBJ2-7, with 11 nucleotides matching TRBD2. The CDR3 extends over 15 amino acids. V shed 1 base, J shed 5 bases, and the junction held 4 bases outside the gene matches. Germline V gene data show CDR1 as LGHNA and CDR2 as YNFKEQ. CDR3 nucleotides: TGTGCCAGCAGCCAAGGGACTAGCGGGTGGGACGAGCAGTACTTC. Translated: CASSQGTSGWDEQYF.